This T cell receptor beta chain was identified in a study of CD8 T cells in ankylosing spondylitis. TCRdb reprocessed the 5' RACE reads via MiXCR and lists one record per CDR3 protein. The sample records about 320,000 distinct CDR3 sequences, approximately 10% being singletons. Notes on this clonotype: At one of its ends the junction is not consistent with the germline gene, which may arise from a read error.

This CDR3 region has 14 residues. Per germline, CDR1 SGHTA and CDR2 FQGNSA. Sequences were obtained from blood, either unsorted or a sorted T cell fraction (not recorded which). The TCR originated in a female donor with ankylosing spondylitis or in good health (not recorded which). V is TRBV7-2 and J is TRBJ1-3, with D tentatively TRBD1 (6 bases). The CDR3 DNA reads as TGTGCCAGCAGATTAGGGGGGTCTGGAAACACCATATATTTT. The encoded protein is CASRLGGSGNTIYF. The entire variable domain, with the rest obtained from reference TRBV7-2 and TRBJ1-3, is as follows: GAGVSQSPSNKVTEKGKDVELRCDPISGHTALYWYRQSLGQGLEFLIYFQGNSAPDKSGLPSDRFSAERTGGSVSTLTIQRTQQEDSAVYLCASRLGGSGNTIYFGEGSWLTVV.